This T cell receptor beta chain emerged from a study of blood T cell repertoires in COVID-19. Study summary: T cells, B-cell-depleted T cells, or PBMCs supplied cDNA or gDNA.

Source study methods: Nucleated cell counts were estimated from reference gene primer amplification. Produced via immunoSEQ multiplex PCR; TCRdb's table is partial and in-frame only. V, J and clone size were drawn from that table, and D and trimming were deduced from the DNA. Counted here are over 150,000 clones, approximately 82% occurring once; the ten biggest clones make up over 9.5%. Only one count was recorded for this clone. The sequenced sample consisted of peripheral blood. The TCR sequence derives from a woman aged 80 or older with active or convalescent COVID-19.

CDR3 in amino acids: CASSPYRLAGVVEQYF. For the CDR3, the DNA is TGTGCCAGCAGTCCCTACCGCCTAGCGGGAGTGGTCGAGCAGTACTTC. The chain recombines TRBV28 with TRBJ2-7; 10 bases fit TRBD2. Germline V lookup: CDR1 MDHEN, CDR2 SYDVKM. The V and J ends lost 5 bases and 6 bases, in that order; junction bases with no gene match: 13. CDR3 length: 16 residues.